This T cell receptor beta chain was sequenced for a study of cytomegalovirus exposure and HLA in healthy donors. Study as a whole: Counted in an early data release were 65 million to 100 million unique TCRs from HLA-typed donors.

Primers for the PCR totalled 60 Vbeta and 13 Jbeta. The data were produced by immunoSEQ multiplex PCR, yet TCRdb's version contains in-frame clones alone and is incomplete. This table holds 150,000 to 250,000 clones, 79% found once. Source material: PBMCs. The receptor comes from a girl aged 10 to 17 in good health and CMV-seropositive.

The CDR3 coding sequence is TGTGCCAGCATTCGCGTGACAGGGGACACTGAAGCTTTCTTT. It specifies CASIRVTGDTEAFF. The rearrangement links TRBV6-1 to TRBJ1-1; 8 bases line up with TRBD1. The CDR3 is 14 residues long. Looked up from germline, CDR1 is MNHNS and CDR2 is SASEGT. The junction had 7 bases not matched to a gene; V was cut back by 7 bases and J by 3 bases.